This T cell receptor beta chain was found in a study of T cell repertoires in aging, cancer and after chemotherapy. Study findings and constraints: Immunological memory after chemotherapy cannot be judged from the repertoire data.

Germline CDR1 and CDR2: SGHNT and YENEEA. Deletions cut 6 bases from V and 0 bases from J, with 15 bases between. The CDR3 contains 15 residues. TRB rearrangements spanning V, D and J were amplified using mixed TRB-A/B primers. TCRdb redid the calling of the multiplex PCR reads with MiXCR, one entry per CDR3 protein. The table shows 10,000 to 15,000 distinct CDR3 sequences, with 35% to 45% occurring only once. Peripheral blood genomic DNA, not sorted cells or RNA, was the template. A note on this clonotype: As yet, its antigen is unknown.

This clonotype originated in a human donor in good health. The donor label of this sample is uncertain. The specimen was blood. The V call is TRBV11-3, the J call TRBJ2-7; D could derive from TRBD1 or TRBD2 (5 bases each). For the CDR3, the DNA is TGTGCCAGCAGTTCGGGGACGAGGAGCTCCTACGAGCAGTACTTC. Residues: CASSSGTRSSYEQYF.